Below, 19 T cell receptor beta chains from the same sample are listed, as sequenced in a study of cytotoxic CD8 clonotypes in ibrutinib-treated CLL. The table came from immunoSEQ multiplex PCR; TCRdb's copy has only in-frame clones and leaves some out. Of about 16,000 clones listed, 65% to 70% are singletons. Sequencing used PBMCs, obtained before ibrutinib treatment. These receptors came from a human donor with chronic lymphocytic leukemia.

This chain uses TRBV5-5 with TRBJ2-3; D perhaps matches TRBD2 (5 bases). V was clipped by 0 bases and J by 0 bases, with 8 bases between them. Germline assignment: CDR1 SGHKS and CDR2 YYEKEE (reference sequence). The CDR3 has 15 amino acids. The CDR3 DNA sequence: TGTGCCAGCAGCTTGGTGCCGGGAAGCACAGATACGCAGTATTTT. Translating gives CASSLVPGSTDTQYF.

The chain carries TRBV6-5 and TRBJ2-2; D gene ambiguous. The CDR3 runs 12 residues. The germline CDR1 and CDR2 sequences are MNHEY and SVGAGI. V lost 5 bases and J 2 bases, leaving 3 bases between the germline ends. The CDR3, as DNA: TGTGCCAGCAGTCTAAACACCGGGGAGCTGTTTTTT. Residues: CASSLNTGELFF.

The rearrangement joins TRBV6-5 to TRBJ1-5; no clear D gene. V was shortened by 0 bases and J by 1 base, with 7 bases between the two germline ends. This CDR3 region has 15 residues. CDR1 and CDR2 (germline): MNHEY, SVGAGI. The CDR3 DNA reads TGTGCCAGCAGTTACTCGGGTGGAAGCAATCAGCCCCAGCATTTT. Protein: CASSYSGGSNQPQHF.

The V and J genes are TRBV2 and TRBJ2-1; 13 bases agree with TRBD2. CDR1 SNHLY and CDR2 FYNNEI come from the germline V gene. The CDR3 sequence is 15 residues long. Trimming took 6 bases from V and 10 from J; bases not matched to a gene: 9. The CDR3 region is CASRYTSGGASEQFF. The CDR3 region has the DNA TGTGCCAGCAGGTATACTAGCGGGGGGGCGTCCGAGCAGTTCTTC.

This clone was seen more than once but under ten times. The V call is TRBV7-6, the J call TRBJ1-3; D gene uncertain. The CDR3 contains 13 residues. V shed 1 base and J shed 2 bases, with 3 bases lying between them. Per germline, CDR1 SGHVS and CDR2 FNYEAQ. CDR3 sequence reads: CASSLGPGNTIYF. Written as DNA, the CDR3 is TGTGCCAGCAGCTTAGGTCCTGGAAACACCATATATTTT.

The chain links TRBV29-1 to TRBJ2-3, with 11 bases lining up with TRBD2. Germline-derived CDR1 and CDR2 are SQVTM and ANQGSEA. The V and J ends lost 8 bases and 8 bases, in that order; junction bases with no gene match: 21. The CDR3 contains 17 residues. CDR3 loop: CSCPLAGDLSPSGTQYF. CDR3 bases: TGCAGCTGCCCACTAGCGGGGGACCTATCCCCCAGCGGTACGCAGTATTTT.

CDR3 residues: CATSRALAGTEKLFF. The DNA for the CDR3 is TGTGCCACCAGCAGGGCCCTCGCGGGGACTGAAAAACTGTTTTTT. This chain links TRBV15 with TRBJ1-4, with D tentatively TRBD1 (5 bases). Germline V gene data show CDR1 as LNHNV and CDR2 as YYDKDF (reference sequence). This CDR3 is built from 15 residues. Trimming shortened V by 3 bases and J by 7 bases, and 15 bases separated the two germline ends.

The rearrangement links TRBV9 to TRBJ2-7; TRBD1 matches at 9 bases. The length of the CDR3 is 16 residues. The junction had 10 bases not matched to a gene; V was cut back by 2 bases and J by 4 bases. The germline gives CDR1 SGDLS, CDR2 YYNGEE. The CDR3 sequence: CASSVGLGTGSYEQYF. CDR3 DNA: TGTGCCAGCAGCGTCGGTTTAGGGACAGGGTCTTACGAGCAGTACTTC.

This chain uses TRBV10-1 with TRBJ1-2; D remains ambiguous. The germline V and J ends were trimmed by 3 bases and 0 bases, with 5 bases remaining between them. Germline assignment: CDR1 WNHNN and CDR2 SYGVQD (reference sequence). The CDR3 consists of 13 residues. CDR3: CASSERPNYGYTF. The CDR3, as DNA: TGCGCCAGCAGTGAAAGACCTAACTATGGCTACACCTTC.

CDR3 in amino acids: CAIQEGSGYTF. The DNA for the CDR3 is TGTGCCATTCAGGAAGGGTCTGGCTACACCTTC. V gene TRBV19 combines with J gene TRBJ1-2, with D uncertain. Germline CDR1 and CDR2: LNHDA and SQIVND (reference sequence). Trimming took 10 bases from V and 7 from J, leaving 13 bases between them. The CDR3 has 11 amino acids.

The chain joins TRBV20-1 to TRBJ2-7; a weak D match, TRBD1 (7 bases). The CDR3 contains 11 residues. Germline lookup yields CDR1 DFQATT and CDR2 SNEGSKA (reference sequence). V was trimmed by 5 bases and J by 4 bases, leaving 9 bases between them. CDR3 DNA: TGCAGTGCTGCGGGACAGTACGAGCAGTACTTC. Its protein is CSAAGQYEQYF.

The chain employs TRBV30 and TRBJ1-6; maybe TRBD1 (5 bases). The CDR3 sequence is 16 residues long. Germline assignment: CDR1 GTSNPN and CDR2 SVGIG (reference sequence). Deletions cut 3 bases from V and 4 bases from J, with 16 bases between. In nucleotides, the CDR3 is TGTGCCTGGAGAACGGGACCCGGGGCTTATAATTCACCCCTCCACTTT. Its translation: CAWRTGPGAYNSPLHF.

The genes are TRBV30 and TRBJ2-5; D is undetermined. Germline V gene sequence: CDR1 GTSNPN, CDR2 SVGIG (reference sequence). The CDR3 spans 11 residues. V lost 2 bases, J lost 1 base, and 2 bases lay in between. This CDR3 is CAWSRQETQYF. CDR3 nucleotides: TGTGCCTGGAGTCGCCAAGAGACCCAGTACTTC.

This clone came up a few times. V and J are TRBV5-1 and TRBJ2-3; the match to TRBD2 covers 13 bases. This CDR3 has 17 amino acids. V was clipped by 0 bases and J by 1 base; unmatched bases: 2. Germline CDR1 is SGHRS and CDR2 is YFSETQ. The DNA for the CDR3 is TGCGCCAGCAGCTTGGTCGGACTAGCGGGGGGCACAGATACGCAGTATTTT. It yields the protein CASSLVGLAGGTDTQYF.

For the CDR3, the DNA is TGTGCCAGCAGCCCCCAAGGAGGGACGGGATCCTACGAGCAGTACTTC. Protein product: CASSPQGGTGSYEQYF. The chain is built from TRBV7-9 and TRBJ2-7; D perhaps matches TRBD2 (6 bases). V dropped 5 bases and J dropped 1 base, with 18 bases sitting between them. Germline lookup yields CDR1 SEHNR and CDR2 FQNEAQ (reference sequence). The CDR3 consists of 16 residues.

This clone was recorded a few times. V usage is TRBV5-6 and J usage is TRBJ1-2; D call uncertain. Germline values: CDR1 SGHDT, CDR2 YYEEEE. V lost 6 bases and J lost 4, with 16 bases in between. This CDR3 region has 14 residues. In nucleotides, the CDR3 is TGTGCCAGCACCGCAGAGGGAGTGGCCTATGGCTACACCTTC. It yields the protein CASTAEGVAYGYTF.

CDR3 in DNA: TGTGCCAGCAGGGCGAGTAGCACTGAAGCTTTCTTT. Translated, it gives CASRASSTEAFF. This chain links TRBV27 with TRBJ1-1; D gene unclear. The CDR3 covers 12 residues. V lost 6 bases to trimming and J lost 4 bases, with 9 bases between them. CDR1 MNHEY and CDR2 SMNVEV come from the germline V gene (reference sequence).

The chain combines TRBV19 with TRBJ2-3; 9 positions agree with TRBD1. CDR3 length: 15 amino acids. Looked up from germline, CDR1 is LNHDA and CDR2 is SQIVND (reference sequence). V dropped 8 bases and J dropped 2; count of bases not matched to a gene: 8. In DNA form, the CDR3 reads TGTGCCAGTGGGTCCCGACAGGGGGTCACAGATACGCAGTATTTT. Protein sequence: CASGSRQGVTDTQYF. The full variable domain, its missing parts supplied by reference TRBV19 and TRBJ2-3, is DGGITQSPKYLFRKEGQNVTLSCEQNLNHDAMYWYRQDPGQGLRLIYYSQIVNDFQKGDIAEGYSVSREKKESFPLTVTSAQKNPTAFYLCASGSRQGVTDTQYFGPGTRLTVL.

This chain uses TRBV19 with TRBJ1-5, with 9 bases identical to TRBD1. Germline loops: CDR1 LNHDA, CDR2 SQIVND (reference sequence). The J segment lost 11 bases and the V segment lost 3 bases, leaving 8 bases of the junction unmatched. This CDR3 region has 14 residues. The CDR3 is CASSIMGQGSAQHF. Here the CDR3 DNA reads TGTGCCAGTAGTATCATGGGACAGGGATCGGCCCAGCATTTT.